One and the same sample provided the 21 T cell receptor beta chains below, sequenced in a study of PD-L1 blockade in urothelial cancer. Profiling relied on immunoSEQ multiplex PCR, and the TCRdb table lists in-frame clones only, not all of them. Of roughly 24,000 clones in the sample, 75% to 90% are singletons; the top ten hold 31%. Sequences were derived from PBMCs, sampled around atezolizumab (anti-PD-L1) treatment. The receptor source for this set is a man aged 60-69 years with urothelial cancer.

This clone appeared a single time. The rearrangement joins TRBV7-6 to TRBJ1-6, with 7 bases that match TRBD1. The junction had 12 bases not matched to a gene; V was cut back by 1 base and J by 3 bases. This CDR3 spans 19 amino acids. From germline, CDR1 is SGHVS and CDR2 FNYEAQ. For the CDR3, the DNA is TGTGCCAGCAGCTTAGAACCCCTAGGGGGCTCCCACTATAATTCACCCCTCCACTTT. Translated: CASSLEPLGGSHYNSPLHF.

The chain recombines TRBV5-1 with TRBJ1-4, with 10 bases identical to TRBD1. CDR1 and CDR2 (germline): SGHRS, YFSETQ. With 10 bases clipped from V and 6 bases from J, the junction kept 6 bases outside the gene matches. The CDR3 totals 13 residues. In DNA, the CDR3 is TGCGCCGGCCGGACAGGGGGTTATGAAAAACTGTTTTTT. This encodes CAGRTGGYEKLFF.

This clone came up a few times. This chain links TRBV5-1 with TRBJ2-1; tentative D call: TRBD2 (6 bases). The CDR3 is 18 amino acids. Germline CDR1 is SGHRS and CDR2 is YFSETQ. Deletions cut 0 bases from V and 0 bases from J, with 16 bases between. The CDR3 spells CASSLEGQRALSYNEQFF. CDR3 DNA sequence: TGCGCCAGCAGCTTGGAAGGCCAGCGGGCTCTCTCCTACAATGAGCAGTTCTTC.

The J gene is TRBJ1-2, the V gene TRBV5-4, with D hard to call. The CDR3 has 15 residues. Germline V gives CDR1 SGHNT, CDR2 YYREEE (reference sequence). Trimming shortened V by 4 bases and J by 2 bases, and 15 bases separated the two germline ends. The CDR3 DNA reads TGTGCCAGCAGCCCCCTTCCAAGCGCGAACTATGGCTACACCTTC. This translates into CASSPLPSANYGYTF.

This clone was counted a few times. This chain joins TRBV6-5 and TRBJ2-2; the match to TRBD1 covers 10 bases. Trimming at V came to 8 bases and at J to 4 bases, leaving 4 bases not matched to a gene. This CDR3 has 14 amino acids. In germline, CDR1 is MNHEY, CDR2 SVGAGI. The CDR3 DNA follows: TGTGCCAGCGGGACAGGGGCCGCCACCGGGGAGCTGTTTTTT. Protein product: CASGTGAATGELFF.

This clone was found a few times. The chain couples TRBV7-2 to TRBJ1-2; D is ambiguous. Trimming stripped 3 bases from V and 4 bases from J, with 12 bases between. Germline CDR1 reads SGHTA; CDR2 reads FQGNSA. This CDR3 comprises 14 residues. The CDR3 DNA sequence: TGTGCCAGCAGCTTCGGGAACAGCCGCTATGGCTACACCTTC. Amino acids: CASSFGNSRYGYTF.

In this sample, this clone turned up once. The chain has TRBV5-6 and TRBJ1-3; 9 bases map to TRBD1. There are 15 residues in the CDR3. With V trimmed by 4 bases and J by 2 bases, 4 bases remained unmatched. Germline V lookup: CDR1 SGHDT, CDR2 YYEEEE. CDR3 in DNA: TGTGCCAGCAGCGAAACAGGGGGCACTGGAAACACCATATATTTT. Protein product: CASSETGGTGNTIYF.

The chain is built from TRBV9 and TRBJ2-7; a weak D match, TRBD2 (6 bases). Trimming cost V 0 bases and J 2 bases, with 12 bases left between them. CDR1 and CDR2 (germline): SGDLS, YYNGEE. The CDR3 runs to 15 residues. CDR3 region: CASSVGIAATYEQYF. In DNA, the CDR3 is TGTGCCAGCAGCGTAGGGATAGCGGCTACCTACGAGCAGTACTTC.

J is TRBJ2-7 and V is TRBV7-3; 8 bases align to TRBD1. Trimming cost V 5 bases and J 7 bases; bases outside gene matches: 7. This CDR3 is 13 amino acids long. Germline loops: CDR1 SGHTA, CDR2 FQGTGA. CDR3 sequence reads: CASSQDRAGEQYF. CDR3 DNA sequence: TGTGCCAGCAGCCAGGACAGGGCGGGGGAGCAGTACTTC.

The CDR3 is CASSPEGPLRPPGDEQFF. In DNA, the CDR3 is TGCGCCAGCAGCCCCGAAGGGCCTCTTCGCCCACCGGGGGATGAGCAGTTCTTC. The chain joins TRBV5-1 to TRBJ2-1, with D possibly being TRBD2 (6 bases). The CDR3 sequence is 18 residues long. Trimming stripped 4 bases from V and 8 bases from J, with 28 bases between. Germline assignment: CDR1 SGHRS and CDR2 YFSETQ.

Remarks on this clone: One junction end does not reproduce the germline sequence, and a read error may be involved. The chain combines TRBV7-7 with TRBJ2-1, with 8 bases aligning to TRBD1. CDR3 size: 19 residues. Germline assignment: CDR1 SSHAT and CDR2 FNYEAQ (reference sequence). CDR3 region: CASSSESRDRIGSRNEQFF. Here the CDR3 DNA reads TGTGCTAGCAGCTCCGAGTCCCGGGACAGGATCGGGAGCCGCAATGAGCAGTTCTTC.

This clone has a single count. The chain has TRBV6-4 and TRBJ1-1, with a weak D call TRBD1 (5 bases). V lost 4 bases to trimming and J lost 2 bases, with 8 bases between them. This CDR3 spans 13 amino acids. Germline V lookup: CDR1 MRHNA, CDR2 SNTAGT. CDR3 residues: CASSGGENTEAFF. The CDR3 DNA is TGTGCCAGCAGTGGGGGCGAAAACACTGAAGCTTTCTTT.

This sequence joins TRBV7-3 and TRBJ2-2, with D perhaps matching TRBD1 (5 bases). Germline V gene lookup returns CDR1 SGHTA and CDR2 FQGTGA. Trimming removed 5 bases at V and 1 base at J, with 11 bases between. The length of the CDR3 is 15 residues. The CDR3 bases are TGTGCCAGCAGCGCCCCGGACAAGAACACCGGGGAGCTGTTTTTT. Translating gives CASSAPDKNTGELFF.

The V and J genes are TRBV27 and TRBJ2-7, with 7 bases lining up with TRBD1. V trimming: 0 bases; J trimming: 3 bases; junction bases outside the gene matches: 11. CDR1 MNHEY and CDR2 SMNVEV come from the germline V gene (reference sequence). CDR3 length: 17 amino acids. The CDR3 reads CASSLSADRAGDYEQYF. CDR3 in DNA: TGTGCCAGCAGTTTATCGGCAGACAGGGCAGGGGACTACGAGCAGTACTTC.

The chain joins TRBV5-1 to TRBJ1-1; 8 positions agree with TRBD1. Germline-derived CDR1 and CDR2 are SGHRS and YFSETQ. J was trimmed by 7 bases and V by 4 bases; bases with no gene match: 3. This CDR3 is 12 amino acids long. This CDR3 is CASSGTGYEAFF. In DNA form, the CDR3 reads TGCGCCAGCAGCGGGACAGGTTATGAAGCTTTCTTT.

The J gene is TRBJ2-6, the V gene TRBV27; D possibly corresponds to TRBD1 (6 bases). The length of the CDR3 is 22 residues. V gave up 0 bases and J gave up 0 bases, with 24 bases separating them. The germline gives CDR1 MNHEY, CDR2 SMNVEV (reference sequence). The CDR3 coding sequence is TGTGCCAGCAGTTTATCGGTTCCGGGACAAAGGGTGGGGAGCTCTGGGGCCAACGTCCTGACTTTC. Its translation: CASSLSVPGQRVGSSGANVLTF.

The chain is built from TRBV6-5 and TRBJ2-5; perhaps TRBD2 as D (5 bases). Germline V gives CDR1 MNHEY, CDR2 SVGAGI. V was clipped by 0 bases and J by 5 bases, with 7 bases between them. This CDR3 comprises 13 residues. The CDR3 DNA sequence: TGTGCCAGCAGTTACTCGGGAGTGGAGACCCAGTACTTC. Encoded protein: CASSYSGVETQYF.

The gene calls are TRBV7-2 and TRBJ2-3; 7 bases are shared with TRBD2. The CDR3 covers 15 residues. Germline V lookup: CDR1 SGHTA, CDR2 FQGNSA. Trimming cost V 1 base and J 3 bases; bases outside gene matches: 4. In DNA, the CDR3 is TGTGCCAGCAGCTTAGTTTCGCGGGGGACAGATACGCAGTATTTT. It specifies CASSLVSRGTDTQYF.

The rearrangement uses TRBV30 and TRBJ1-1, with unresolved D. Germline V gene data show CDR1 as GTSNPN and CDR2 as SVGIG (reference sequence). The CDR3 length is 12 residues. V was pared by 2 bases and J by 2 bases, with 6 bases between. This CDR3 is CAWSSSNTEAFF. DNA of the CDR3: TGTGCCTGGAGTTCGAGTAACACTGAAGCTTTCTTT.

CDR3 sequence (DNA): TGCGCCAGCAGCTTGAGCGGCGGGTTCCAAAATGAAAAACTGTTTTTT. Translated: CASSLSGGFQNEKLFF. The chain employs TRBV5-1 and TRBJ1-4; D not resolved. Germline CDR1 is SGHRS and CDR2 is YFSETQ. The CDR3 contains 16 residues. The V gene lost 1 base and the J gene lost 5 bases, with 15 bases spanning the gap.

The gene calls are TRBV7-2 and TRBJ1-4, with D possibly being TRBD1 (5 bases). The ends were cut back, 1 base at V and 9 bases at J, with 9 bases in the middle. Germline V lookup: CDR1 SGHTA, CDR2 FQGNSA. This CDR3 has 13 residues. The DNA for the CDR3 is TGTGCCAGCAGCTTAGACAGGACTAAAAAACTGTTTTTT. This codes for CASSLDRTKKLFF.